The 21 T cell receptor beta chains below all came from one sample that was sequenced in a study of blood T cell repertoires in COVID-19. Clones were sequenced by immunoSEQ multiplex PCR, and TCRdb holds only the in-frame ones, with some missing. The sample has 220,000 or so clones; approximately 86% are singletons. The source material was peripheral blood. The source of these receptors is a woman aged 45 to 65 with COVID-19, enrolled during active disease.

The CDR3 here is CASSYSETGDTDTQYF. CDR3 in DNA: TGTGCCAGCAGTTACTCCGAGACAGGGGACACAGATACGCAGTATTTT. The chain uses TRBV6-2 or TRBV6-3 and TRBJ2-3, with 8 positions matching TRBD1. Germline loops: CDR1 MNHEY, CDR2 SVGEGT. The CDR3 has 16 amino acids. With V trimmed by 0 bases and J by 2 bases, 4 bases remained unmatched.

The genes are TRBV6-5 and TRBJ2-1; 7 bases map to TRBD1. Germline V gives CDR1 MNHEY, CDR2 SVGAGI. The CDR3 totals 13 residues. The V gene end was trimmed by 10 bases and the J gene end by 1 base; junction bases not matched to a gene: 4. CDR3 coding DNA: TGTGCCACCAACAGGGGTTCCTACAATGAGCAGTTCTTC. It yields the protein CATNRGSYNEQFF.

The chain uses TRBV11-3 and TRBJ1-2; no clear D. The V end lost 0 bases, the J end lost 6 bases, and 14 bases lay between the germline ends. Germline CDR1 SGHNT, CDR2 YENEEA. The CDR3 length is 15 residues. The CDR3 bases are TGTGCCAGCAGCTTAGATGGTCGCAGGTTTGATGGCTACACCTTC. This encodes CASSLDGRRFDGYTF.

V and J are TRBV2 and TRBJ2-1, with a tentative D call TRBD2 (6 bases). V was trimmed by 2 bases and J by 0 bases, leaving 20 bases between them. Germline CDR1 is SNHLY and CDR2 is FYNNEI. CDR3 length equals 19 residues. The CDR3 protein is CASSEPAGMPVSSYNEQFF. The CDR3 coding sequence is TGTGCCAGCAGTGAACCAGCGGGCATGCCAGTGAGCTCCTACAATGAGCAGTTCTTC.

The CDR3 nucleotides are TGTGCCAGCAGTGACCGGACAGGGGGTTTAGAAGAGCAGTACTTC. This codes for CASSDRTGGLEEQYF. V is TRBV2 and J is TRBJ2-7; 10 bases are a match to TRBD1. The CDR3 spans 15 residues. With V trimmed by 3 bases and J by 7 bases, 9 bases remained unmatched. Germline CDR1 and CDR2: SNHLY and FYNNEI.

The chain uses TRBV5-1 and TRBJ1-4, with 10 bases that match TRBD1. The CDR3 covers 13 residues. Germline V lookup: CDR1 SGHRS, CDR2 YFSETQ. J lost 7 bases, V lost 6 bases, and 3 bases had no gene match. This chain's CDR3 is CASTTGGSEKLFF. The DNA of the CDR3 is TGCGCCAGCACGACAGGGGGCAGTGAAAAACTGTTTTTT.

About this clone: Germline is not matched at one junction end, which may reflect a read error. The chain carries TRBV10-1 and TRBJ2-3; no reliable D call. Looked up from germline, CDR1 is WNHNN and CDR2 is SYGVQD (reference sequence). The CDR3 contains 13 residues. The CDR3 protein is CASRESRVDTQYF. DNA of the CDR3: TGCGCCAGCAGGGAGTCACGGGTGGATACGCAGTATTTT.

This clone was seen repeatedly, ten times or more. In DNA, the CDR3 is TGTGCCAGCAGCCTCCGGGGAAAGCGGGGCACAGATACGCAGTATTTT. Encoded protein: CASSLRGKRGTDTQYF. The chain combines TRBV27 with TRBJ2-3; perhaps TRBD2 as D (6 bases). Germline loops: CDR1 MNHEY, CDR2 SMNVEV (reference sequence). The CDR3 length is 16 residues. Trimming removed 6 bases at V and 1 base at J, with 17 bases between.

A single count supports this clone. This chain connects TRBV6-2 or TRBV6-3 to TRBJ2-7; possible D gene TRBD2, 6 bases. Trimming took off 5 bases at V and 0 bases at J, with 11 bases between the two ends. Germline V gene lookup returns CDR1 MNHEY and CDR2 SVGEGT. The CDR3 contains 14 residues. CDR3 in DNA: TGTGCCAGCAGTGTATGGGAGGACTCCTACGAGCAGTACTTC. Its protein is CASSVWEDSYEQYF.

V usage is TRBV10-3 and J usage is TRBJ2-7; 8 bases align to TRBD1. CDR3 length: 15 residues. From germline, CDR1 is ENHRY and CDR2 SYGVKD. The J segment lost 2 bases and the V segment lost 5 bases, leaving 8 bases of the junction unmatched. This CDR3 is CAISYGQGPTYEQYF. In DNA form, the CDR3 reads TGTGCCATCAGTTACGGACAGGGCCCCACCTACGAGCAGTACTTC.

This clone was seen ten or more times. CDR3 amino acids: CASSLRGQETQYF. The CDR3 DNA is TGTGCCAGTAGTCTAAGGGGTCAAGAGACCCAGTACTTC. The V and J genes are TRBV19 and TRBJ2-5, with D perhaps matching TRBD1 (5 bases). V dropped 5 bases and J dropped 2 bases, with 9 bases sitting between them. Germline CDR1 LNHDA, CDR2 SQIVND (reference sequence). This CDR3 is 13 amino acids long.

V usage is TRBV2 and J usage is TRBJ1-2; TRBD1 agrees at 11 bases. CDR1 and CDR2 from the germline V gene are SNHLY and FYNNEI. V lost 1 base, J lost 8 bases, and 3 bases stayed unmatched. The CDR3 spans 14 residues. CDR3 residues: CASSEVGQGEGYTF. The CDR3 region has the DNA TGTGCCAGCAGTGAAGTGGGACAGGGGGAAGGCTACACCTTC.

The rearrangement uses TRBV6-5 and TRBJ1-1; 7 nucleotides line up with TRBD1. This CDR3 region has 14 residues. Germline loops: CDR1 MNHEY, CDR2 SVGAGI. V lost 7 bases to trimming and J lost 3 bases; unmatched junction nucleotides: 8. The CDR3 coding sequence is TGTGCCAGCATCGTCTACAGGGGAGACACTGAAGCTTTCTTT. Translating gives CASIVYRGDTEAFF.

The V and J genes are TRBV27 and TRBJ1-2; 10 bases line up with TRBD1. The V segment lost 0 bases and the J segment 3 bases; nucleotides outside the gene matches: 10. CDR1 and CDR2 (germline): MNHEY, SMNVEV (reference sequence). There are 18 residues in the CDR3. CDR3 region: CASSLSAGQGPGDYGYTF. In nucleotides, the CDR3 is TGTGCCAGCAGTTTATCGGCGGGACAGGGGCCTGGGGACTATGGCTACACCTTC.

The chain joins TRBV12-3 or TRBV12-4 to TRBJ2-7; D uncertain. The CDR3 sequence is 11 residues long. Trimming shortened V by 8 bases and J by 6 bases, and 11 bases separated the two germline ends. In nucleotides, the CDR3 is TGTGCCAGCGCTAACTCAAGCGAGCAGTACGTC. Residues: CASANSSEQYV.

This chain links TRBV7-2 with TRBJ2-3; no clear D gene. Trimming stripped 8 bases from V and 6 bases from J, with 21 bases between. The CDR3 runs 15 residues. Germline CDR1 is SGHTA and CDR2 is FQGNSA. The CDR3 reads CASSPRRHPRDTQYF. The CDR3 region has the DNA TGTGCCAGCTCCCCGAGACGACATCCACGGGATACGCAGTATTTT.

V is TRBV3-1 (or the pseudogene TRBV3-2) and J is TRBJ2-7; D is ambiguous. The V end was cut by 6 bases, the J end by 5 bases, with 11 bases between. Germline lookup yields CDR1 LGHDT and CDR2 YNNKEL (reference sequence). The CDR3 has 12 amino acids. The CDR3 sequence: CASRDKQNEQYV. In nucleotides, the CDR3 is TGTGCCAGCAGGGATAAACAGAACGAGCAGTACGTC.

CDR3 protein: CASSRQGLTEAFF. CDR3 sequence (DNA): TGTGCCAGCAGTAGACAGGGTCTGACTGAAGCTTTCTTT. V and J are TRBV2 and TRBJ1-1; 7 bases line up with TRBD1. This CDR3 comprises 13 residues. CDR1 is SNHLY and CDR2 is FYNNEI in the germline V gene. V was pared by 5 bases and J by 5 bases, with 5 bases of the junction left unmatched.

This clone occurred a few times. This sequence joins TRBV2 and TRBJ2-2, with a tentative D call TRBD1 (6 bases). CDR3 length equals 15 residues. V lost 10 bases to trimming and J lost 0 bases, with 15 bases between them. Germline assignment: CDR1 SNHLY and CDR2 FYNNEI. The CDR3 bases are TGTGCCACCTCCGGGACACCTACGAACACCGGGGAGCTGTTTTTT. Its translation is CATSGTPTNTGELFF.

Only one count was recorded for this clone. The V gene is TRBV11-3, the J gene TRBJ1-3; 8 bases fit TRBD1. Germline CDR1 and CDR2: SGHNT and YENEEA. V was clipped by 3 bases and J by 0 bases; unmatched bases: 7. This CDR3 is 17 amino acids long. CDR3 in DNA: TGTGCCAGCAGCTTGGGACAGGCCCGTCTCTCTGGAAACACCATATATTTT. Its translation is CASSLGQARLSGNTIYF.

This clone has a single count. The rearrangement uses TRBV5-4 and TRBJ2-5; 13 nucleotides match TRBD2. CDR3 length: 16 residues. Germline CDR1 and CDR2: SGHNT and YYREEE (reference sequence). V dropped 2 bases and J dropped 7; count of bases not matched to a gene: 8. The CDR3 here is CASSFGLAGALGTQYF. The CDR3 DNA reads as TGTGCCAGCAGCTTCGGACTAGCGGGGGCCCTGGGGACCCAGTACTTC.